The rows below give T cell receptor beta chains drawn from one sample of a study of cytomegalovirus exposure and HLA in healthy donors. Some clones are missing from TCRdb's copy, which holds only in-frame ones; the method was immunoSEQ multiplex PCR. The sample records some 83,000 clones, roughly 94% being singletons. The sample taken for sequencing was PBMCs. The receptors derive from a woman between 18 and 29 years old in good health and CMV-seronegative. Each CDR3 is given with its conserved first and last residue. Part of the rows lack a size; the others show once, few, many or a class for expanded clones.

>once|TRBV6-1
CASSEAPTGVSAGELFF
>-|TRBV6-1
CATRERGSYEQYF
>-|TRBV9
CASSREMLETQYF
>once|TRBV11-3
CASSLDLAGGLLTDTQYF
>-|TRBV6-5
CASSYSRGTDTQYF
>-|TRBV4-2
CASSQGLWSYNEQFF
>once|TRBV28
CASREFREFGQPQHF
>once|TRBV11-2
CASSLGQAPYQDTQYF
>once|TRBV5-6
CASSLWAGGEGWETQYF
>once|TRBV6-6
CASSYSTGGYNEQFF
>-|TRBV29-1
CSVVSGTGNGYTF
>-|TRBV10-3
CATRDRVKEKLFF
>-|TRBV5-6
CASSPPLTGAEYEQYF
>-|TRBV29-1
CSVQPGQGPLDYEQYF
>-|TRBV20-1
CSVAGDNEQFF
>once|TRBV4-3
CASSQSTVSYNEQFF
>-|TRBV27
CASSFGSYNEQFF
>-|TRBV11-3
CASSLGGGDQETQYF
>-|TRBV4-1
CASSQVYPSGGERGDEQFF
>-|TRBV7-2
CASSPPTENTEAFF
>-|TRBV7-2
CVSSGGVSTGELFF
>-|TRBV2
CASISGLVVTDTQYF
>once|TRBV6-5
CASSPFRGLNSPLHF
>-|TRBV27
CASSPLTGTRLYNEQFF
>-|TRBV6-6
CASTPFRSSYEQYF
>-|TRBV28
CASSLPGGNQPQHF
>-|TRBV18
CASSPSPPDEQFF
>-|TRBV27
CASSAREDFEAFF
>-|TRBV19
CASSGRQGLENYGYTF
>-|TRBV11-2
CASSLAGNLNTEAFF
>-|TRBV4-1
CASSQAGDSLYGYTF
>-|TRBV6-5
CASSPGGNTEAFF
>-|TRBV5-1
CASSPGTGGVQPQHF
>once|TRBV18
CASSPRPTENTEAFF
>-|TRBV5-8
CASSLGGSRSQHF
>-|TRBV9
CASSVSPGSAAFF
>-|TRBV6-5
CASSYLRDVSDEQFF
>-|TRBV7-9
CASSFEGGIRKEQFF
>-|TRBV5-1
CAQCRDSSSYNEQFF
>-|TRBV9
CASSVDRAQGGEQYF
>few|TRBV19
CASLLGGRVAFF
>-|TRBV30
CAWSVGQGVYDEAFF
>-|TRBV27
CASSPGHSNQPQHF
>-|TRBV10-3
CAMAPVTGYNEQFF
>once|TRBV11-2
CASSLGDYYEQYF
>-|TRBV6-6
CASSYSTGGEQYF
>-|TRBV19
CASSRRQGAFGNQPQHF
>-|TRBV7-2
CASSFNPPSILNEKLFF
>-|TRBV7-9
CASSPPGLLSYEQYF
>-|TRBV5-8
CASSLREYSNQPQHF
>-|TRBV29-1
CSSTVLAGVDTQYF
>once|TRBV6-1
CASSAGGLLTEAFF
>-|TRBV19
CASSRRDSRGTYEQYF
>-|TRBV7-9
CASSRGQGPPYNEQFF
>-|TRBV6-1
CASSETSGGAGELFF
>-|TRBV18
CASSHRTGEIQETQYF
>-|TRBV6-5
CASSLRTGGNQPQHF
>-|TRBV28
CASSSGTGRIYGYTF
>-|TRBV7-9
CASSSGFETVSYNEQFF